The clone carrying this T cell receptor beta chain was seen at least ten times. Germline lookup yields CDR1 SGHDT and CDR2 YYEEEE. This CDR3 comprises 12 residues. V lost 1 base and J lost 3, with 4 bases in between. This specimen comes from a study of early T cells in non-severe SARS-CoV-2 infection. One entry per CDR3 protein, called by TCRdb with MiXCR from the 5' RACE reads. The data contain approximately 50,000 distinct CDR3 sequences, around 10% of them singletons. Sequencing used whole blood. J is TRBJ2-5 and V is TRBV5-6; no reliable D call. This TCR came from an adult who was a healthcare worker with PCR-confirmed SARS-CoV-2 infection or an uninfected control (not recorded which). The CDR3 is CASSLTKETQYF. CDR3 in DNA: TGTGCCAGCAGCTTGACAAAAGAGACCCAGTACTTC.